The 30 T cell receptor beta chains below come from one sample, sequenced in a study of graft-versus-host responses after intestinal transplantation. Only in-frame clones appear in the TCRdb table, and some are missing; sequencing was by immunoSEQ multiplex PCR. The repertoire holds under 20,000 clones, with about 89% as singletons. The sequencing used PBMCs, collected approximately 230 days after intestinal transplant. The receptors come from a human patient who received an intestinal transplant, so some T cells may come from the graft donor.

V usage is TRBV21-1 and J usage is TRBJ1-5. TRBV21-1 is an annotated pseudogene. CDR3 length: 14 amino acids. CDR3 region: CASSKASSNQPQHF. For the CDR3, the DNA is TGTGCCAGCAGCAAAGCAAGCAGCAATCAGCCCCAGCATTTT.

As concerns this clone: A read error is likely here: a far larger clone is one base away. The chain combines TRBV5-5 with TRBJ2-7, with TRBD1 matching 7 bases. Germline V CDR1 and CDR2: SGHKS, YYEKEE (reference sequence). This CDR3 is built from 16 residues. Trimming removed 3 bases from V and 0 bases from J; junction bases left unmatched: 9. The CDR3 nucleotides are TGTGCCAGCAGCTCCTACGGGACAGTATACTCCTACGAGCAGTACTTC. Translating gives CASSSYGTVYSYEQYF.

V usage is TRBV10-2 and J usage is TRBJ1-1; D possibly corresponds to TRBD1 (6 bases). CDR3 size: 14 residues. Trimming removed 4 bases from V and 3 bases from J, with 12 bases in between. Germline CDR1 is WSHSY and CDR2 is SAAADI. As DNA, the CDR3 is TGCGCCAGCAGTGGAACAGGGTGGTACACTGAAGCTTTCTTT. Protein sequence: CASSGTGWYTEAFF.

V usage is TRBV19 and J usage is TRBJ2-3, with TRBD2 matching over 9 bases. This CDR3 comprises 18 residues. The germline CDR1 and CDR2 sequences are LNHDA and SQIVND (reference sequence). After removal of 5 bases from V and 1 base from J, the junction contained 13 bases not matched to a gene. The CDR3 region has the DNA TGTGCCAGTAGTTCATATCTTTATAGCGGGGGACGCACAGATACGCAGTATTTT. Residues: CASSSYLYSGGRTDTQYF.

The chain is built from TRBV5-4 and TRBJ2-5; TRBD2 matches at 9 bases. The V and J ends lost 3 bases and 4 bases, in that order; junction bases with no gene match: 4. The CDR3 runs to 14 residues. Germline assignment: CDR1 SGHNT and CDR2 YYREEE (reference sequence). In DNA, the CDR3 is TGTGCCAGCAGCTCCCCAGCGGGGGGAGAGACCCAGTACTTC. Its translation: CASSSPAGGETQYF.

This clone was picked up one time. This chain connects TRBV18 to TRBJ2-7, with 7 positions matching TRBD2. Germline V CDR1 and CDR2: KGHSH, LQKENI. J lost 3 bases, V lost 3 bases, and 5 bases had no gene match. CDR3 size: 14 residues. CDR3 sequence: CASSPPAGNYEQYF. CDR3 DNA sequence: TGTGCCAGCTCACCGCCAGCGGGGAACTACGAGCAGTACTTC.

The chain combines TRBV5-4 with TRBJ1-1; 7 bases agree with TRBD1. The CDR3 runs 15 residues. With 2 bases clipped from V and 5 bases from J, the junction kept 9 bases outside the gene matches. Germline lookup yields CDR1 SGHNT and CDR2 YYREEE (reference sequence). The CDR3 DNA reads as TGTGCCAGCAGCTTCGGACAGGTGATGGGGACTGAAGCTTTCTTT. It encodes CASSFGQVMGTEAFF.

In its sample, this clone was seen once. The genes are TRBV5-4 and TRBJ2-1; 10 bases are shared with TRBD2. The CDR3 covers 16 residues. V shed 5 bases and J 3 bases; nucleotides not matched to a gene: 8. Germline V CDR1 and CDR2: SGHNT, YYREEE (reference sequence). This chain's CDR3 is CASSPEAGGRYNEQFF. The CDR3 DNA follows: TGTGCCAGCAGTCCGGAAGCGGGGGGGCGCTACAATGAGCAGTTCTTC.

This clone appeared once. This chain joins TRBV10-3 and TRBJ2-1; D perhaps matches TRBD2 (6 bases). Germline V gene data show CDR1 as ENHRY and CDR2 as SYGVKD. Trimming took off 3 bases at V and 3 bases at J, with 12 bases between the two ends. CDR3 length equals 15 residues. This chain's CDR3 is CAISDVAGSYNEQFF. The CDR3 DNA sequence: TGTGCCATCAGTGATGTCGCGGGGAGCTACAATGAGCAGTTCTTC.

The chain has TRBV5-8 and TRBJ2-1; 7 positions agree with TRBD2. Per the germline V gene, CDR1 is SGHTS and CDR2 is YDEGEE. The CDR3 extends over 20 amino acids. V shed 2 bases and J 0 bases; nucleotides not matched to a gene: 17. The CDR3 bases are TGTGCCAGCAGCTTCGGCGCGCGGGCAGCGGGGCACAGCTCCTACAATGAGCAGTTCTTC. It is translated as CASSFGARAAGHSSYNEQFF.

This chain uses TRBV9 with TRBJ1-6; perhaps TRBD1 as D (6 bases). CDR3 length: 16 residues. Trimming pared 0 bases from V and 8 bases from J, leaving 15 bases between. Per the germline V gene, CDR1 is SGDLS and CDR2 is YYNGEE. This CDR3 is CASSVGVPGVYSPLHF. The CDR3 DNA is TGTGCCAGCAGCGTAGGGGTGCCAGGGGTCTATTCACCCCTCCACTTT.

This chain connects TRBV19 to TRBJ1-5, with D unclear. Germline-derived CDR1 and CDR2 are LNHDA and SQIVND (reference sequence). The CDR3 sequence is 13 residues long. Trimming stripped 7 bases from V and 3 bases from J, with 10 bases between. The CDR3 spells CASKGSNNQPQHF. CDR3 sequence (DNA): TGTGCCAGTAAGGGCAGCAACAATCAGCCCCAGCATTTT.

The chain uses TRBV4-1 and TRBJ1-6; D is ambiguous. The V gene lost 2 bases and the J gene lost 2 bases, with 13 bases spanning the gap. This CDR3 region has 17 residues. Per the germline V gene, CDR1 is MGHRA and CDR2 is YSYEKL. In DNA form, the CDR3 reads TGCGCCAGCAGCCAAAGGTACGGGGAGCCCTATAATTCACCCCTCCACTTT. It specifies CASSQRYGEPYNSPLHF.

The J gene is TRBJ2-3, the V gene TRBV6-4; D might be TRBD1 (6 bases). V was cut by 5 bases and J by 4 bases, with 10 bases left in between. Germline CDR1 reads MRHNA; CDR2 reads SNTAGT. This CDR3 is built from 13 residues. CDR3 loop: CASSFPGADTQYF. CDR3 coding DNA: TGTGCCAGCAGTTTTCCAGGGGCAGATACGCAGTATTTT.

The genes are TRBV2 and TRBJ1-6; no clear D. Germline assignment: CDR1 SNHLY and CDR2 FYNNEI. The CDR3 contains 14 residues. V lost 5 bases and J 9 bases, leaving 14 bases between the germline ends. The CDR3 is CASSLPEISSPLHF. CDR3 sequence (DNA): TGTGCCAGCAGTCTCCCAGAGATTAGTTCACCCCTCCACTTT.

The gene calls are TRBV19 and TRBJ2-7, with D possibly TRBD1 on 5 matching bases. The CDR3 is made up of 13 amino acids. Germline assignment: CDR1 LNHDA and CDR2 SQIVND (reference sequence). The V and J ends lost 3 bases and 2 bases respectively, with 8 bases between them. CDR3 coding DNA: TGTGCCAGTAGTATGGGGCAGGCCTACGAGCAGTACTTC. Translation gives CASSMGQAYEQYF.

The sample holds one count of this clone. The chain employs TRBV5-4 and TRBJ1-1; a weak D match, TRBD1 (5 bases). Trimming removed 2 bases from V and 5 bases from J, with 10 bases in between. Germline-derived CDR1 and CDR2 are SGHNT and YYREEE (reference sequence). The CDR3 extends over 13 amino acids. CDR3 in DNA: TGTGCCAGCAGCTTCAGGGTTTCGACTGAAGCTTTCTTT. Encoded protein: CASSFRVSTEAFF.

This chain connects TRBV5-1 to TRBJ2-7; 7 nucleotides line up with TRBD1. The V and J ends lost 2 bases and 3 bases, in that order; junction bases with no gene match: 2. The CDR3 is 13 amino acids. Germline V gene lookup returns CDR1 SGHRS and CDR2 YFSETQ. The CDR3 nucleotides are TGCGCCAGCAGCTTACAGGGGAGCTACGAGCAGTACTTC. Translating it yields CASSLQGSYEQYF. Based on the CDR3 plus reference TRBV5-1 and TRBJ2-7, the full variable domain is KAGVTQTPRYLIKTRGQQVTLSCSPISGHRSVSWYQQTPGQGLQFLFEYFSETQRNKGNFPGRFSGRQFSNSRSEMNVSTLELGDSALYLCASSLQGSYEQYFGPGTRLTVT.

The rearrangement uses TRBV5-6 and TRBJ2-1; possible D gene TRBD2, 5 bases. V was cut by 0 bases and J by 9 bases, with 10 bases left in between. Germline V gene sequence: CDR1 SGHDT, CDR2 YYEEEE. This CDR3 comprises 13 residues. Written as DNA, the CDR3 is TGTGCCAGCAGCTTGGACCCAGAGGGTGAGCAGTTCTTC. This codes for CASSLDPEGEQFF.

This clone has only a few counts. This chain connects TRBV6-6 to TRBJ1-3; D ambiguous. Trimming removed 4 bases at V and 1 base at J, with 11 bases between. Looked up from germline, CDR1 is MNHNY and CDR2 is SVGAGI (reference sequence). CDR3 length: 15 amino acids. In DNA, the CDR3 is TGTGCCAGCAGTTCCATAGAGGATTCTGGAAACACCATATATTTT. Amino acids: CASSSIEDSGNTIYF.

V gene TRBV5-3 combines with J gene TRBJ1-2; D is unresolved. TRBV5-3 is an ORF, and what it does is uncertain. This CDR3 comprises 16 residues. V was pared by 0 bases and J by 3 bases, with 15 bases between. The CDR3 protein is CARSLVSPHRYYGYTF. The CDR3 DNA reads as TGTGCCAGAAGCTTGGTATCACCCCACCGATACTATGGCTACACCTTC.

The chain has TRBV25-1 and TRBJ2-7; no definite D call. Looked up from germline, CDR1 is MGHDK and CDR2 is SYGVNS. The CDR3 has 13 amino acids. V shed 6 bases and J shed 1 base, with 10 bases lying between them. CDR3 nucleotide sequence: TGTGCCAGCAGGCCCTCCGGGTCCTACGAGCAGTACTTC. Translated, it gives CASRPSGSYEQYF.

This clone is a singleton in its sample. Other DNA sequences in this sample translate to the same CDR3. This chain uses TRBV19 with TRBJ2-1; the D gene is possibly TRBD2 (7 bases). The CDR3 is made up of 16 amino acids. Trimming removed 7 bases from V and 5 bases from J, with 21 bases in between. Germline CDR1 reads LNHDA; CDR2 reads SQIVND (reference sequence). Here the CDR3 reads CASTPGEGEPNNEQFF. DNA of the CDR3: TGTGCCAGTACCCCTGGGGAGGGGGAACCAAACAATGAGCAGTTCTTC.

This clone was detected a few times. The V and J genes are TRBV18 and TRBJ1-1; D gene uncertain. With 3 bases removed from V and 2 bases from J, the gap between germline ends came to 7 bases. The CDR3 sequence is 13 residues long. CDR1 and CDR2 (germline): KGHSH, LQKENI. This CDR3 reads CASSPPLNTEAFF. CDR3 nucleotide sequence: TGTGCCAGCTCACCCCCGTTAAACACTGAAGCTTTCTTT.

The gene calls are TRBV4-1 and TRBJ1-1; D might be TRBD1 (5 bases). The CDR3 runs to 16 residues. Germline V CDR1 and CDR2: MGHRA, YSYEKL. Trimming stripped 4 bases from V and 2 bases from J, with 17 bases between. The CDR3 sequence is CASSRLTTALNTEAFF. The CDR3 DNA reads as TGCGCCAGCAGCCGACTCACGACAGCTTTAAACACTGAAGCTTTCTTT.

This clone is a singleton in its sample. Without the conserved terminal phenylalanine or tryptophan, this CDR3 likely stems from a read error. The rearrangement joins TRBV6-6 to TRBJ2-7; D may be TRBD1 (5 bases). Germline values: CDR1 MNHNY, CDR2 SVGAGI (reference sequence). V was pared by 0 bases and J by 7 bases, with 10 bases between. This CDR3 has 13 amino acids. The chain's CDR3 is CASSYSDRAEQYL. The CDR3 bases are TGTGCCAGCAGTTACTCCGACAGAGCGGAGCAGTACCTC.

The chain is built from TRBV5-1 and TRBJ2-1; 12 bases match TRBD2. The junction had 11 bases not matched to a gene; V was cut back by 0 bases and J by 16 bases. Per the germline V gene, CDR1 is SGHRS and CDR2 is YFSETQ. This CDR3 comprises 15 residues. CDR3 DNA: TGCGCCAGCAGCTTGGCGGCTAGCGGGGGGGCGGACGCATTCTTC. Its translation: CASSLAASGGADAFF.

The chain couples TRBV27 to TRBJ1-2; a weak D match, TRBD1 (6 bases). Trimming shortened V by 7 bases and J by 4 bases, and 19 bases separated the two germline ends. The length of the CDR3 is 15 residues. The germline V gene has CDR1 MNHEY and CDR2 SMNVEV (reference sequence). CDR3 sequence (DNA): TGTGCCAGCACACTGAAAGGGGGGAACGTCTATGGCTACACCTTC. Residues: CASTLKGGNVYGYTF.

J is TRBJ2-5 and V is TRBV5-1; maybe TRBD1 (7 bases). The V gene lost 4 bases and the J gene lost 5 bases, with 18 bases spanning the gap. This CDR3 spans 15 amino acids. CDR1 SGHRS and CDR2 YFSETQ come from the germline V gene. This chain's CDR3 is CASSAGGRGQETQYF. Written as DNA, the CDR3 is TGCGCCAGCAGCGCCGGGGGCAGGGGACAGGAGACCCAGTACTTC.

CDR3: CASSPSGSYEQYF. As DNA, the CDR3 is TGTGCCAGCAGCCCATCGGGATCCTACGAGCAGTACTTC. This rearrangement joins TRBV16 to TRBJ2-7; perhaps TRBD2 as D (5 bases). Germline lookup yields CDR1 KGHSY and CDR2 FQNENV. The V gene lost 4 bases and the J gene lost 1 base, with 8 bases spanning the gap. The CDR3 runs to 13 residues.